The entry below gives a single T cell receptor beta chain sequence along with its context. Produced via immunoSEQ multiplex PCR; TCRdb's table is partial and in-frame only. The profile shows nearly 200,000 clones, about four fifths of them singletons. This record belongs to a study of blood T cell repertoires in COVID-19. Turning to the study itself: Material from acute and convalescent COVID-19 was sourced from the United States, Italy and Spain.

The CDR3 extends over 13 amino acids. V lost 9 bases, J lost 6 bases, and 16 bases lay in between. Germline V gene lookup returns CDR1 SGHNT and CDR2 YYREEE (reference sequence). The rearrangement uses TRBV5-4 and TRBJ2-1; a weak D match, TRBD2 (5 bases). Sequenced input: peripheral blood. The TCR originated in a woman aged 70 to 79 with active or convalescent COVID-19. CDR3 amino acids: CATLPVGVNEQFF. The DNA of the CDR3 is TGTGCCACTCTCCCGGTCGGGGTCAATGAGCAGTTCTTC.